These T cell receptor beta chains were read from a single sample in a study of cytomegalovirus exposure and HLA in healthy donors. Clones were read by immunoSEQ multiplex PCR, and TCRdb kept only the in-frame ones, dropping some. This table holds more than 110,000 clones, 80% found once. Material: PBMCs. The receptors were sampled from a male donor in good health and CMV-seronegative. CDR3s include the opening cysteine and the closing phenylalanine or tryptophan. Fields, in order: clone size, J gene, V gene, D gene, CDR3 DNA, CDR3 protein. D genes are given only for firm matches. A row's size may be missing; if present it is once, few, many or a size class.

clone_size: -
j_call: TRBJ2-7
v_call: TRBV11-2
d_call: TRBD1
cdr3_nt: TGTGCCAGCAGCCCGCGGGACAGGGGGTTCTCCTACGAGCAGTACTTC
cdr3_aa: CASSPRDRGFSYEQYF

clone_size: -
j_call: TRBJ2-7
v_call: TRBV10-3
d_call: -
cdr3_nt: TGTGCCTCAAGCCCTCCTAATAAACAGGACCTCTCCTACGAGCAGTACTTC
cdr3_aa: CASSPPNKQDLSYEQYF

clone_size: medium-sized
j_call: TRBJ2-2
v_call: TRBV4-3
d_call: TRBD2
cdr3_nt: TGCGCCAGCAGCCAAGACCGACTAGCGGCTAACACCGGGGAGCTGTTTTTT
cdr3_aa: CASSQDRLAANTGELFF

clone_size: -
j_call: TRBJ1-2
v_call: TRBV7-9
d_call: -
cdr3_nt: TGTGCCAGCAGCTTAGATGGGGGCGGGGGCTATGGCTACACCTTC
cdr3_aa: CASSLDGGGGYGYTF

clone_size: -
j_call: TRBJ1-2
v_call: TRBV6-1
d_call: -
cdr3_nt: TGTGCCAGCAGTGAACAGCCAGGGCCGGAGGGCTACACCTTC
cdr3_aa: CASSEQPGPEGYTF

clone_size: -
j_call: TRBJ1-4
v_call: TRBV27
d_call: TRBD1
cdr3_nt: TGTGCCAGCAAAAAAGCCGGGACAGGAAATGAAAAACTGTTTTTT
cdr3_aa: CASKKAGTGNEKLFF

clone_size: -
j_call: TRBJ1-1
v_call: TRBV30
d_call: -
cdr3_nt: TGTGCCTGGAGTGTACTGGAGGACACTGAAGCTTTCTTT
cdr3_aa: CAWSVLEDTEAFF

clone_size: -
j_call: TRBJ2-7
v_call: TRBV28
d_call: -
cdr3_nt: TGTGCCAGCAGTCTCCTTTTAGTATACGAGCAGTACTTC
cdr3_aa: CASSLLLVYEQYF

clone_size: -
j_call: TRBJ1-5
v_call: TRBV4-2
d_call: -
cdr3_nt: TGTGCCAGCGGAAAGACAGAGTATAGCAATCAGCCCCAGCATTTT
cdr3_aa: CASGKTEYSNQPQHF

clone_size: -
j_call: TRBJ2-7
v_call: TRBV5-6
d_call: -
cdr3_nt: TGTGCCAGCACCCAGGACAACGGCCCCTACGAGCAGTACTTC
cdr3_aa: CASTQDNGPYEQYF

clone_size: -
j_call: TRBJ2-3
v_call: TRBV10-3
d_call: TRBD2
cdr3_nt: TGTGCCATCAGCCCTAGCGGCCCTAGCACAGATACGCAGTATTTT
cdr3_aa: CAISPSGPSTDTQYF

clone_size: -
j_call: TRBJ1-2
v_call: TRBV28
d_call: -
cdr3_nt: TGTGCCAGCAGGCCCTTCTTGGACAGTCGTGGCTACACCTTC
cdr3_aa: CASRPFLDSRGYTF

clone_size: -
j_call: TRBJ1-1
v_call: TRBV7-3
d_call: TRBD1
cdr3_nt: TGTGCCAGCAGCCTAACAGGGGATCCGGCCAACACTGAAGCTTTCTTT
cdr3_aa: CASSLTGDPANTEAFF

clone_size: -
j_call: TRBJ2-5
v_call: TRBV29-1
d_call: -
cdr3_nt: TGCAGCGTCCCCACCGCACAGGTTACAGCGACGGATGGAGAGACCCAGTACTTC
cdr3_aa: CSVPTAQVTATDGETQYF

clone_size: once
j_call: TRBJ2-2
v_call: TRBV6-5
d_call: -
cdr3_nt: TGTGCCAGCACCCCGGGGATTTCGAAGACCGGGGAGCTGTTTTTT
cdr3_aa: CASTPGISKTGELFF

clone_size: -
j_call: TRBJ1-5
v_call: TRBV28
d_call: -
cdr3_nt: TGTGCCAGCAGTTCCCCGGGTACTGGTAAGCAGCCCCAGCATTTT
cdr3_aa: CASSSPGTGKQPQHF

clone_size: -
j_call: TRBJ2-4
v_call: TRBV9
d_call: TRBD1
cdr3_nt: TGTGCCAGCAGCGGCGGACAGGGCGGCGACATTCAGTACTTC
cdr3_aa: CASSGGQGGDIQYF

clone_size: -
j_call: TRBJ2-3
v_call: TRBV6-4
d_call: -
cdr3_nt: TGTGCCAGCAGTGATGGGACTAGCACAGATACGCAGTATTTT
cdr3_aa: CASSDGTSTDTQYF

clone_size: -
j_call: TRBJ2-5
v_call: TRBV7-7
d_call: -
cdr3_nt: TGTGCTAGCTCCCCGGGCCAACGGGGTACCCAGTACTTC
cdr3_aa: CASSPGQRGTQYF

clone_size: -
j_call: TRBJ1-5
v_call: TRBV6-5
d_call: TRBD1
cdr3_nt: TGTGCCAGCAGTTACTCGCAGGACAGGGGGCAGCCCCAGCATTTT
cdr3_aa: CASSYSQDRGQPQHF

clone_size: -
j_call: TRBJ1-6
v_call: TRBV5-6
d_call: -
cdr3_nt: TGTGCCAGCAGCTTGGAAAAGGGGGTGATCAATTCACCCCTCCACTTT
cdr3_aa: CASSLEKGVINSPLHF

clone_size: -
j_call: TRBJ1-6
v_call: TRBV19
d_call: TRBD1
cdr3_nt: TGTGCCAGTAGTTCTCGCGGACAGGGTATCTCACCCCTCCACTTT
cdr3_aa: CASSSRGQGISPLHF